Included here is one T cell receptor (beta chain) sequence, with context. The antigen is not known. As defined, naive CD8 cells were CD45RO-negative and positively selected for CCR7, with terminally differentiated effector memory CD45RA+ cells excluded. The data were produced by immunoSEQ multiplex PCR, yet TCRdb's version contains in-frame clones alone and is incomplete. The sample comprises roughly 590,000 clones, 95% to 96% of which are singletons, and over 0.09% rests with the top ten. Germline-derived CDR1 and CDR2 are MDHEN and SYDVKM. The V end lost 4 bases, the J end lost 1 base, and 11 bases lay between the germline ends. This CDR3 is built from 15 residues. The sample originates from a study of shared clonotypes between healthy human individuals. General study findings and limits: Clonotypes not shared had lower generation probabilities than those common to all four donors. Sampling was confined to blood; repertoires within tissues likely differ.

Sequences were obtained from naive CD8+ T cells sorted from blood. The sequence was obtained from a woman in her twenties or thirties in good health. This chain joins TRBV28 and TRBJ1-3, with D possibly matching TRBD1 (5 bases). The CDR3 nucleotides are TGTGCCAGCAGTTATGGGGGGAGGTCTGGAAACACCATATATTTT. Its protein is CASSYGGRSGNTIYF.